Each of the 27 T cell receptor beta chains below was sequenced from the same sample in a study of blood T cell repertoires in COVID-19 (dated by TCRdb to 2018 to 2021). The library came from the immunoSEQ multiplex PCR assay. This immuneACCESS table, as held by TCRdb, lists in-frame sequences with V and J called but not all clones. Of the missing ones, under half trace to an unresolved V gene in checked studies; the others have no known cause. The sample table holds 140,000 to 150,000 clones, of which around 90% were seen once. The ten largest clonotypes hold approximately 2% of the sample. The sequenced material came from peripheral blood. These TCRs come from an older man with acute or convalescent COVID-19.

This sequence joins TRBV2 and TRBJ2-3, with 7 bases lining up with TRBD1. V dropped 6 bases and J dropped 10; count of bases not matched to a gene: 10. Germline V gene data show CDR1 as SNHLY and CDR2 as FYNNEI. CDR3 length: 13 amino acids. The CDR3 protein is CASRYNTGAAQYF. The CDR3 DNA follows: TGTGCCAGCAGATATAATACAGGGGCCGCGCAGTATTTT.

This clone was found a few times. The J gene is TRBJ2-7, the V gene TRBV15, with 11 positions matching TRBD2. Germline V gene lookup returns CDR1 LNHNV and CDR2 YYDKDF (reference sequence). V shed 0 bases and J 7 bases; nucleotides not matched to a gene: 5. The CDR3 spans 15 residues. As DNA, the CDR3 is TGTGCCACCAGCAGAGATCTTGGACTAGCGGGTGAGCAGTACTTC. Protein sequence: CATSRDLGLAGEQYF. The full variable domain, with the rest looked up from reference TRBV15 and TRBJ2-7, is DAMVIQNPRYQVTQFGKPVTLSCSQTLNHNVMYWYQQKSSQAPKLLFHYYDKDFNNEADTPDNFQSRRPNTSFCFLDIRSPGLGDTAMYLCATSRDLGLAGEQYFGPGTRLTVT.

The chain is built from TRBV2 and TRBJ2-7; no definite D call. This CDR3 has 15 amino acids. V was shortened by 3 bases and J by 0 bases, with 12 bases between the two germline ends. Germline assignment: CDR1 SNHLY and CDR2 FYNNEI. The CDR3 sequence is CASSEGAVSSYEQYF. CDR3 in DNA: TGTGCCAGCAGTGAGGGCGCCGTCAGCTCCTACGAGCAGTACTTC. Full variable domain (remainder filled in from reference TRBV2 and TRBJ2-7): EPEVTQTPSHQVTQMGQEVILRCVPISNHLYFYWYRQILGQKVEFLVSFYNNEISEKSEIFDDQFSVERPDGSNFTLKIRSTKLEDSAMYFCASSEGAVSSYEQYFGPGTRLTVT.

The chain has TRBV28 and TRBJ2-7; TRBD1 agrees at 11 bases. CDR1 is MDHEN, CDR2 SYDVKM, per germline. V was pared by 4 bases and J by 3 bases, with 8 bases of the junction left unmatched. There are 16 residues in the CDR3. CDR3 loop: CASSSIGQGAVYEQYF. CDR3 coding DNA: TGTGCCAGCAGTTCCATCGGACAGGGGGCGGTCTACGAGCAGTACTTC.

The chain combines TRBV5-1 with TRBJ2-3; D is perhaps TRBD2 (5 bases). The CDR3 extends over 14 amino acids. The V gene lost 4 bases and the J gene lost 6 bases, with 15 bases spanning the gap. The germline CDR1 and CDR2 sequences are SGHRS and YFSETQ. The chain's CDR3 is CASSPGVPRDTQYF. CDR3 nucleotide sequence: TGCGCCAGCAGCCCCGGGGTCCCTCGGGATACGCAGTATTTT.

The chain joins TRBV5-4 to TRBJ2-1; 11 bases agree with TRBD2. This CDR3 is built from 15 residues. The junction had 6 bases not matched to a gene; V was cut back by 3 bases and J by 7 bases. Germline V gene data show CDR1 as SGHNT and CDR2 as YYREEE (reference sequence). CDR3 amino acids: CASSYPSGRTNEQFF. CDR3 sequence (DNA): TGTGCCAGCAGCTACCCTAGCGGGAGGACGAATGAGCAGTTCTTC.

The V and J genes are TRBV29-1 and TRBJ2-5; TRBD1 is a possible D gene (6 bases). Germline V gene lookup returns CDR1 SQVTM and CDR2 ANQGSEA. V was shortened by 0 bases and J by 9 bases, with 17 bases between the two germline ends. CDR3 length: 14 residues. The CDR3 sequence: CSVEDPPGAAAQYF. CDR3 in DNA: TGCAGCGTTGAAGATCCGCCAGGGGCGGCGGCCCAGTACTTC.

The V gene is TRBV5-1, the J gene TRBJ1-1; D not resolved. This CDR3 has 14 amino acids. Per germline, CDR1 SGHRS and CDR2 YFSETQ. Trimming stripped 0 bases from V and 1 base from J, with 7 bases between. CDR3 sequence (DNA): TGCGCCAGCAGCTTGGAAGTCGGGAACACTGAAGCTTTCTTT. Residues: CASSLEVGNTEAFF.

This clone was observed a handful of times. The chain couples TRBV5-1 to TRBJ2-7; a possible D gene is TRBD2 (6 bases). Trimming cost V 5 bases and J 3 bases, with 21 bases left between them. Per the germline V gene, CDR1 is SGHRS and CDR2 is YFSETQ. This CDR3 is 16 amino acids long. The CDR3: CASSSDPGTYIYEQYF. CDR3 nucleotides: TGCGCCAGCAGTTCAGATCCCGGGACTTATATCTACGAGCAGTACTTC.

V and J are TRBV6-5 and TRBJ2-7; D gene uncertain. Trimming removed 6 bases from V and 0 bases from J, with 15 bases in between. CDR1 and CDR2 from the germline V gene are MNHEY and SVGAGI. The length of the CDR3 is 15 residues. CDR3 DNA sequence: TGTGCCAGCAGGTATCAGGCGAGCAGCTCCTACGAGCAGTACTTC. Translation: CASRYQASSSYEQYF.

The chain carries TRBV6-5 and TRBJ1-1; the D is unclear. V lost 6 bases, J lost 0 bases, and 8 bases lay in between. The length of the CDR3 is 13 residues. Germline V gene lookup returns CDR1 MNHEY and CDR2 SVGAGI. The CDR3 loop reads CASRRQMNTEAFF. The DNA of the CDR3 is TGTGCCAGCAGGAGGCAGATGAACACTGAAGCTTTCTTT.

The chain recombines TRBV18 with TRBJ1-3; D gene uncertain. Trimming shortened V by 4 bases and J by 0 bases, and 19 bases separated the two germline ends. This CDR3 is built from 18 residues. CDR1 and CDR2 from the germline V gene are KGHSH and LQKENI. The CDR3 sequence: CASSQWGVAESSGNTIYF. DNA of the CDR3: TGTGCCAGCTCACAGTGGGGAGTGGCAGAGAGCTCTGGAAACACCATATATTTT.

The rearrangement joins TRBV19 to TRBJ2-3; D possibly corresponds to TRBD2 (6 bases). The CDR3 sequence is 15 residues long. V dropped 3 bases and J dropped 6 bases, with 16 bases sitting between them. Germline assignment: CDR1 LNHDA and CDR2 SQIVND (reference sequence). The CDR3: CASSIRRAGLDTQYF. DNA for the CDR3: TGTGCCAGTAGTATTCGGAGGGCCGGGTTGGATACGCAGTATTTT.

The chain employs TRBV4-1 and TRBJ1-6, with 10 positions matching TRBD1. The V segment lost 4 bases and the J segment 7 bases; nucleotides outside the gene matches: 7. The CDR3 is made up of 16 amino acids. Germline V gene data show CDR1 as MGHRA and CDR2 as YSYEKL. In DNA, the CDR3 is TGCGCCAGCAGCCCATCCGGGACAGGGGAAAATTCACCCCTCCACTTT. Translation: CASSPSGTGENSPLHF.

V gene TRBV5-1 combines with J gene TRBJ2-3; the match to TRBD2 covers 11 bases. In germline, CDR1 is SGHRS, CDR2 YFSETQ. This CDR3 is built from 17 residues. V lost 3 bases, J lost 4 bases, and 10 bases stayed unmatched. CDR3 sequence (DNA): TGCGCCAGCAGCTCATCCCAACTAGCGGGAGTTGCAGATACGCAGTATTTT. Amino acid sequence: CASSSSQLAGVADTQYF.

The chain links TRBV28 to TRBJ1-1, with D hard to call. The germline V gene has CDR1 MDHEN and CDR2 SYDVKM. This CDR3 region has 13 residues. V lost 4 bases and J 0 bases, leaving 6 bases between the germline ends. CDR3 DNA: TGTGCCAGCAGTTCCAGCGTGAACACTGAAGCTTTCTTT. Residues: CASSSSVNTEAFF.

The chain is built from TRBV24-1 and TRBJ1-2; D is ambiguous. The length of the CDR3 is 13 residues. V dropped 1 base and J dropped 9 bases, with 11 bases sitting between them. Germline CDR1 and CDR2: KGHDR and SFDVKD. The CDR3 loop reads CATSDFYQSRYTF. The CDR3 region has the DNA TGTGCCACCAGTGATTTTTATCAGTCACGCTACACCTTC.

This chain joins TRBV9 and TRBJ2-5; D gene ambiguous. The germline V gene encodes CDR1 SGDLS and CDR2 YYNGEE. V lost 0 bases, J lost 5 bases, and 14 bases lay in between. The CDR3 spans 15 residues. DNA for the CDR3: TGTGCCAGCAGCGTAGGAGTAACCCCCAGGGAGACCCAGTACTTC. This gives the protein CASSVGVTPRETQYF.

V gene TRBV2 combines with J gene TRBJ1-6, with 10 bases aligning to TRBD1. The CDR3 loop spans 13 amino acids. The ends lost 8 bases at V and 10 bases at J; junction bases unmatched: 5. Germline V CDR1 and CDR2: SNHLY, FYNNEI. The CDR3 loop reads CASGGQGRSPLHF. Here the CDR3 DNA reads TGTGCCAGCGGGGGACAGGGGCGCTCACCCCTCCACTTT.

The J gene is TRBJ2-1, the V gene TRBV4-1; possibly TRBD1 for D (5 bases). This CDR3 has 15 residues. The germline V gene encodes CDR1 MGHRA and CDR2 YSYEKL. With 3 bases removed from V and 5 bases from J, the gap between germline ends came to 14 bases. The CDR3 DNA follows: TGCGCCAGCAGCCACCATTACAGGAGAGACAATGAGCAGTTCTTC. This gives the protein CASSHHYRRDNEQFF.

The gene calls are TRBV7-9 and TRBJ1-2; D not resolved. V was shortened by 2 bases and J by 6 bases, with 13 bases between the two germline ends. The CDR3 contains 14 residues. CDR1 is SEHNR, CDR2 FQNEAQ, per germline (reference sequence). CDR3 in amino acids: CASSLKEGGHGYTF. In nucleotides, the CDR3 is TGTGCCAGCAGCTTAAAGGAGGGAGGCCATGGCTACACCTTC.

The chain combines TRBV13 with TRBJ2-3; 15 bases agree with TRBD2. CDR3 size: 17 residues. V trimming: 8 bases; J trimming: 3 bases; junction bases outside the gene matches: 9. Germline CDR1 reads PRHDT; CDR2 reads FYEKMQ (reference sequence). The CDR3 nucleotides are TGTGCCAGCGGCACTATTGGGACTAGCGGGGGGACAGATACGCAGTATTTT. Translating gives CASGTIGTSGGTDTQYF.

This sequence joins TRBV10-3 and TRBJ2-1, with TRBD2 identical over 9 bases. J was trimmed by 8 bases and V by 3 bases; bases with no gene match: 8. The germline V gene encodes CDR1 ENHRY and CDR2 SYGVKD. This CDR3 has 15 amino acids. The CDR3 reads CAISEPGTSIHEQFF. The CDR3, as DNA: TGTGCCATCAGTGAACCCGGGACTAGCATCCATGAGCAGTTCTTC.

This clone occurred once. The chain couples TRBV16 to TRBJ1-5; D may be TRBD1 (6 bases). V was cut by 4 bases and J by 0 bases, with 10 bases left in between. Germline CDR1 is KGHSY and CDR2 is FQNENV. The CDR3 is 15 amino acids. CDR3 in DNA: TGTGCCAGCAGCCCGGACAGTTATAGCAATCAGCCCCAGCATTTT. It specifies CASSPDSYSNQPQHF. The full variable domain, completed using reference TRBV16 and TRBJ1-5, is GEEVAQTPKHLVRGEGQKAKLYCAPIKGHSYVFWYQQVLKNEFKFLISFQNENVFDETGMPKERFSAKCLPNSPCSLEIQATKLEDSAVYFCASSPDSYSNQPQHFGDGTRLSIL.

CDR3 DNA: TGTGCCAGCAGCCGTAGCGGGACAACCTACAATGAGCAGTTCTTC. Amino acids: CASSRSGTTYNEQFF. The chain is built from TRBV4-2 and TRBJ2-1; 8 positions agree with TRBD2. The CDR3 has 15 amino acids. Trimming at V came to 4 bases and at J to 2 bases, leaving 4 bases not matched to a gene. Germline lookup yields CDR1 LGHNA and CDR2 YNFKEQ.

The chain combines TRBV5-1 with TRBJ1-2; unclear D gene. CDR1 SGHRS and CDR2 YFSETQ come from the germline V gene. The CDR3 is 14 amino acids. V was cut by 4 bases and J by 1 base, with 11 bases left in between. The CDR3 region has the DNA TGCGCCAGCAGCCCTTCGACTATTAACTATGGCTACACCTTC. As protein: CASSPSTINYGYTF.

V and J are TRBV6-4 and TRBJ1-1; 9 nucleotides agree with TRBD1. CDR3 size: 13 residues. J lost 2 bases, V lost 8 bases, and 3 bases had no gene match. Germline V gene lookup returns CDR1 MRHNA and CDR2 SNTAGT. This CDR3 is CASRDRENTEAFF. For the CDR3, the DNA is TGTGCCAGCCGGGACAGGGAAAACACTGAAGCTTTCTTT.